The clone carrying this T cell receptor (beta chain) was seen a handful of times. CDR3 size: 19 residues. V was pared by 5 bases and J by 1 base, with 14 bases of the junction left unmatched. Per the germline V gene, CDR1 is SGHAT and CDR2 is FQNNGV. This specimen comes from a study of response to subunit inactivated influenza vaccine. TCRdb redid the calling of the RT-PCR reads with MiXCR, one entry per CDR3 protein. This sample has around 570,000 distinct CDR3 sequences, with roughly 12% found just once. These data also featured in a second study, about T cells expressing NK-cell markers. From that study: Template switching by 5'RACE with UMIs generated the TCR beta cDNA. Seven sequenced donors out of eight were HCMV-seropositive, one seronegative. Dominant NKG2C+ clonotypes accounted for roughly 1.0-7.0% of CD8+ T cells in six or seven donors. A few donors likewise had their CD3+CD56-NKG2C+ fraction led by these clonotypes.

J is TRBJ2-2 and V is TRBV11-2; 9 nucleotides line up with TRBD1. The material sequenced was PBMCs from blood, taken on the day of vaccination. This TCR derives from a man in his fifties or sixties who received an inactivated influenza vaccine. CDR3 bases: TGTGCCAGCAGCCCGTCCAGCGCACAGGGGGCAGTGAACACCGGGGAGCTGTTTTTT. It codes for CASSPSSAQGAVNTGELFF.